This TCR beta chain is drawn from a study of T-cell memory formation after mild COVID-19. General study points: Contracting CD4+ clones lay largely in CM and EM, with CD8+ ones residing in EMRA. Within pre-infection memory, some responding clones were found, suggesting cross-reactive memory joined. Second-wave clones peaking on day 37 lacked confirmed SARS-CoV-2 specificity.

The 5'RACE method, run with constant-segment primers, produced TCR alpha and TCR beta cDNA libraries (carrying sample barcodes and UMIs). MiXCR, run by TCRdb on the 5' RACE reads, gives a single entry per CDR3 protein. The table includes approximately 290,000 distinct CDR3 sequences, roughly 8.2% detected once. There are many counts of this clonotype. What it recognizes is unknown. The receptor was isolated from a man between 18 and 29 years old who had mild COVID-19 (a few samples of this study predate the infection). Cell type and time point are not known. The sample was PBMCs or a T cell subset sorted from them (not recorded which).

For the CDR3, the DNA is TGCAGTGCTAACAGGGCGGACATTCAGTACTTC. This translates into CSANRADIQYF. The chain has TRBV20-1 and TRBJ2-4, with a tentative D call TRBD1 (6 bases). Trimming shortened V by 4 bases and J by 8 bases, and 9 bases separated the two germline ends. Germline CDR1 is DFQATT and CDR2 is SNEGSKA (reference sequence). This CDR3 is 11 amino acids long.